This T cell receptor (beta chain) was recorded in a study of blood T cell repertoires in COVID-19. Study at large: COVID-19 samples from acute and convalescent phases originated in the United States, Italy and Spain. PBMCs, B-cell-depleted T cells, or T cells provided the cDNA or gDNA that made up the material.

Unmatched junction bases numbered 7, after V lost 3 bases and J lost 3 bases. Germline V gives CDR1 MDHEN, CDR2 SYDVKM. This CDR3 has 15 residues. In the source study's methods: Amplification from reference gene primers served as the basis for estimated nucleated cell counts. Sequenced by immunoSEQ multiplex PCR; TCRdb stores in-frame clones only, minus some. V and J calls and clone size come straight from that table; D and trimming were deduced from the DNA. The sample includes 200,000 to 250,000 clones, 70% to 90% of them seen just once. Sequencing was carried out using peripheral blood. The TCR comes from a young man with active or convalescent COVID-19. This chain links TRBV28 with TRBJ2-7, with 8 nucleotides matching TRBD1. CDR3 loop: CASSFPRTGIYEQYF. Written as DNA, the CDR3 is TGTGCCAGCAGTTTCCCCAGGACAGGGATCTACGAGCAGTACTTC.